The entry below describes one TCR beta chain. Sequencing of TCR beta covered CD8+ and CD4+ T cells obtained from blood. Roughly 0.45 to 1 ug RNA was reverse transcribed with random hexamers. TCR beta CDR3 was amplified by immunoSEQ covering 54 Vbeta and 13 Jbeta. TCRdb itself ran the immunoSEQ multiplex PCR reads through MiXCR, one entry per CDR3 protein. The sample lists roughly 190,000 distinct CDR3 sequences; around 95% were seen once. This sample was taken from a study of CD8 T cells in Susac syndrome. The material sequenced was CD4+ T cells from PBMCs. This TCR came from a human donor with Susac syndrome.

The CDR3 region is CASSPLRGRRAGETQYF. The CDR3 DNA sequence: TGCGCCAGCAGCCCCCTTAGGGGGCGACGCGCAGGAGAGACCCAGTACTTC. This chain uses TRBV5-1 with TRBJ2-5, with 7 nucleotides matching TRBD1. Germline lookup yields CDR1 SGHRS and CDR2 YFSETQ. V dropped 4 bases and J dropped 4; count of bases not matched to a gene: 16. The CDR3 totals 17 residues.